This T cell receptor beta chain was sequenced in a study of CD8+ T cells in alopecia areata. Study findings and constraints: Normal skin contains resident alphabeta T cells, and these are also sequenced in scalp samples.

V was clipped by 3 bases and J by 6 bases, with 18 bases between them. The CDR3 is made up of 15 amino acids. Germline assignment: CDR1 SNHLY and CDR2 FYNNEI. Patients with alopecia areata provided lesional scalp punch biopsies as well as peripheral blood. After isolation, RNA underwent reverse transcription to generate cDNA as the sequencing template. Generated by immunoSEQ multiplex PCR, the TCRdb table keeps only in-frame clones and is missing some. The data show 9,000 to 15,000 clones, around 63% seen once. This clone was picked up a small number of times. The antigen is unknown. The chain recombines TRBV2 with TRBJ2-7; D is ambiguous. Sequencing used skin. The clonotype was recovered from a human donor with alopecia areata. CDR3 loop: CASSDLGRSSGEQYF. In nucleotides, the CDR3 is TGTGCCAGCAGTGATTTAGGCAGAAGCTCGGGCGAGCAGTACTTC.